Following are 24 T cell receptor beta chains from one sample sequenced in a study of blood T cell repertoires in COVID-19. Sequencing used immunoSEQ multiplex PCR; TCRdb keeps in-frame clones, though not all of them. Altogether some 120,000 clones are present, approximately 80% being singletons, with the ten largest covering less than 15%. The sequenced sample consisted of peripheral blood. These receptors all stem from a woman in her fifties or sixties with acute or convalescent COVID-19.

The chain carries TRBV9 and TRBJ2-5; TRBD1 matches at 7 bases. Unmatched junction bases numbered 3, after V lost 0 bases and J lost 4 bases. Germline CDR1 reads SGDLS; CDR2 reads YYNGEE. The CDR3 has 14 residues. CDR3 bases: TGTGCCAGCAGCGTAGTGACAGGGTCAGAGACCCAGTACTTC. It translates to CASSVVTGSETQYF.

This clone showed up just a few times. This chain links TRBV25-1 with TRBJ1-4; TRBD1 aligns across 8 bases. V was clipped by 3 bases and J by 11 bases; unmatched bases: 11. The CDR3 extends over 15 amino acids. The germline gives CDR1 MGHDK, CDR2 SYGVNS. The CDR3 spells CASSEEGQEVRKLFF. As DNA, the CDR3 is TGTGCCAGCAGTGAGGAGGGACAGGAGGTAAGGAAACTGTTTTTT.

This clone was observed a handful of times. V is TRBV6-1 and J is TRBJ1-5; D perhaps matches TRBD1 (5 bases). Trimming stripped 3 bases from V and 3 bases from J, with 15 bases between. Germline V gives CDR1 MNHNS, CDR2 SASEGT. CDR3 length: 16 residues. The CDR3 loop is CASSDTFTGDNQPQHF. The CDR3 nucleotides are TGTGCCAGCAGTGACACGTTTACAGGAGACAATCAGCCCCAGCATTTT.

The genes are TRBV5-4 and TRBJ1-5; TRBD1 aligns across 10 bases. V shed 4 bases and J 6 bases; nucleotides not matched to a gene: 4. This CDR3 is built from 14 residues. Germline V gene lookup returns CDR1 SGHNT and CDR2 YYREEE (reference sequence). The CDR3 bases are TGTGCCAGCAGCCAAGACAGGGGGCGTCAGCCCCAGCATTTT. This encodes CASSQDRGRQPQHF.

The chain uses TRBV5-5 and TRBJ2-3; D perhaps matches TRBD2 (5 bases). CDR3 size: 13 residues. Germline V gene data show CDR1 as SGHKS and CDR2 as YYEKEE (reference sequence). Trimming cost V 0 bases and J 5 bases, with 7 bases left between them. The CDR3 bases are TGTGCCAGCAGCTTGGGGGCGGGAGATACGCAGTATTTT. Encoded protein: CASSLGAGDTQYF.

This sequence joins TRBV30 and TRBJ2-3, with 11 bases fitting TRBD2. V lost 3 bases to trimming and J lost 3 bases; unmatched junction nucleotides: 2. The CDR3 is 14 residues long. The V gene's germline CDR1 is GTSNPN and CDR2 SVGIG (reference sequence). DNA for the CDR3: TGTGCCTGGAGGGTAGCGGGGGGGACAGATACGCAGTATTTT. This gives the protein CAWRVAGGTDTQYF.

The chain employs TRBV29-1 and TRBJ1-5; no definite D call. The CDR3 is made up of 14 amino acids. Trimming stripped 4 bases from V and 0 bases from J, with 10 bases between. Germline CDR1 SQVTM, CDR2 ANQGSEA. The CDR3 is CSVANSNSNQPQHF. CDR3 in DNA: TGCAGCGTTGCAAACAGCAATAGCAATCAGCCCCAGCATTTT.

A few counts support this clone. This chain joins TRBV15 and TRBJ1-4; D is ambiguous. Trimming removed 1 base from V and 4 bases from J, with 7 bases in between. The CDR3 totals 14 residues. Germline V gene lookup returns CDR1 LNHNV and CDR2 YYDKDF (reference sequence). Written as DNA, the CDR3 is TGTGCCACCAGCAGAGGGCAGATTAATGAAAAACTGTTTTTT. Residues: CATSRGQINEKLFF.

The chain couples TRBV9 to TRBJ2-2; D is uncertain. Germline V gene lookup returns CDR1 SGDLS and CDR2 YYNGEE. Trimming shortened V by 2 bases and J by 1 base, and 9 bases separated the two germline ends. The CDR3 extends over 15 amino acids. The CDR3 sequence: CASSVSSLNTGELFF. The DNA for the CDR3 is TGTGCCAGCAGCGTTTCCTCTCTGAACACCGGGGAGCTGTTTTTT.

The chain recombines TRBV5-1 with TRBJ1-2, with D perhaps TRBD1 (5 bases). The CDR3 extends over 14 amino acids. V gave up 4 bases and J gave up 7 bases, with 17 bases separating them. CDR1 SGHRS and CDR2 YFSETQ come from the germline V gene. CDR3 bases: TGCGCCAGCAGCCCAAGCCCGGGGGTGGGTGGCTACACCTTC. Its protein is CASSPSPGVGGYTF.

V is TRBV29-1 and J is TRBJ1-2; D possibly corresponds to TRBD1 (6 bases). Trimming cost V 3 bases and J 0 bases, with 14 bases left between them. This CDR3 contains 15 residues. The germline V gene encodes CDR1 SQVTM and CDR2 ANQGSEA. The CDR3 loop is CSVEGAPIPNYGYTF. The CDR3 DNA follows: TGCAGCGTTGAGGGGGCCCCAATTCCTAACTATGGCTACACCTTC.

This chain uses TRBV30 with TRBJ1-1; D gene uncertain. This CDR3 comprises 11 residues. The V end lost 0 bases, the J end lost 8 bases, and 7 bases lay between the germline ends. Germline CDR1 reads GTSNPN; CDR2 reads SVGIG (reference sequence). The CDR3 region has the DNA TGTGCCTGGAGTGTTCACTCAGAAGCTTTCTTT. It yields the protein CAWSVHSEAFF.

The chain has TRBV5-4 and TRBJ2-1; 9 bases align to TRBD1. Trimming at V came to 4 bases and at J to 9 bases, leaving 5 bases not matched to a gene. This CDR3 is built from 13 residues. Germline CDR1 reads SGHNT; CDR2 reads YYREEE (reference sequence). The DNA for the CDR3 is TGTGCCAGCAGCCCCGGACAGGGGCTTGAGCAGTTCTTC. Encoded protein: CASSPGQGLEQFF.

The chain links TRBV19 to TRBJ1-5; 9 nucleotides agree with TRBD1. CDR3 size: 15 residues. Germline V gene sequence: CDR1 LNHDA, CDR2 SQIVND (reference sequence). V shed 2 bases, J shed 4 bases, and the junction held 3 bases outside the gene matches. CDR3: CASSINRGRNQPQHF. DNA for the CDR3: TGTGCCAGTAGTATAAACAGGGGGCGGAATCAGCCCCAGCATTTT. Supplemented by reference TRBV19 and TRBJ1-5, the full variable domain reads DGGITQSPKYLFRKEGQNVTLSCEQNLNHDAMYWYRQDPGQGLRLIYYSQIVNDFQKGDIAEGYSVSREKKESFPLTVTSAQKNPTAFYLCASSINRGRNQPQHFGDGTRLSIL.

This chain links TRBV7-9 with TRBJ1-2; 9 bases are a match to TRBD1. V was clipped by 5 bases and J by 5 bases; unmatched bases: 6. This CDR3 is built from 14 residues. Germline values: CDR1 SEHNR, CDR2 FQNEAQ (reference sequence). CDR3 in DNA: TGTGCCAGCAGCCTTTCGACAGGGGGGTATGGCTACACCTTC. Its translation is CASSLSTGGYGYTF. The full variable domain, in which reference TRBV7-9 and TRBJ1-2 provide the parts outside the CDR3, is DTGVSQNPRHKITKRGQNVTFRCDPISEHNRLYWYRQTLGQGPEFLTYFQNEAQLEKSRLLSDRFSAERPKGSFSTLEIQRTEQGDSAMYLCASSLSTGGYGYTFGSGTRLTVV.

CDR3 DNA: TGTGCCATCAGTGCGGGCAGGGGAGGGCTGGGGAACACTGAAGCTTTCTTT. This codes for CAISAGRGGLGNTEAFF. The chain employs TRBV10-3 and TRBJ1-1; weak D call: TRBD1 (6 bases). From germline, CDR1 is ENHRY and CDR2 SYGVKD. CDR3 length: 17 amino acids. V lost 4 bases to trimming and J lost 1 base, with 19 bases between them.

V and J are TRBV28 and TRBJ2-2; D not certain. The CDR3 has 13 amino acids. Germline V gene data show CDR1 as MDHEN and CDR2 as SYDVKM. Between the trimmed V and J ends, which lost 4 bases and 4 bases, there was a span of 7 bases. The chain's CDR3 is CASSSPVTGELFF. For the CDR3, the DNA is TGTGCCAGCAGTTCCCCAGTCACCGGGGAGCTGTTTTTT.

There are a few counts of this clone. J is TRBJ1-5 and V is TRBV10-2; the D is unclear. Trimming removed 2 bases at V and 2 bases at J, with 13 bases between. The germline CDR1 and CDR2 sequences are WSHSY and SAAADI. The length of the CDR3 is 16 residues. The CDR3 reads CASSEMAVVGNQPQHF. The CDR3 nucleotides are TGCGCCAGCAGTGAGATGGCCGTGGTTGGCAATCAGCCCCAGCATTTT.

V gene TRBV7-7 combines with J gene TRBJ1-3; D unresolved. The CDR3 loop spans 19 amino acids. The V end was cut by 2 bases, the J end by 0 bases, with 20 bases between. Germline CDR1 and CDR2: SSHAT and FNYEAQ (reference sequence). The CDR3, as DNA: TGTGCCAGCAGCTTACCCAACCAGGTACCCCCACTCTCTGGAAACACCATATATTTT. Translation gives CASSLPNQVPPLSGNTIYF.

The chain links TRBV5-5 to TRBJ1-1, with D unclear. The CDR3 extends over 14 amino acids. V was shortened by 4 bases and J by 0 bases, with 10 bases between the two germline ends. Germline CDR1 reads SGHKS; CDR2 reads YYEKEE (reference sequence). CDR3 DNA sequence: TGTGCCAGCAGCCCCCCCAGGATGAACACTGAAGCTTTCTTT. It encodes CASSPPRMNTEAFF.

This chain connects TRBV18 to TRBJ2-7; TRBD1 agrees at 9 bases. CDR3 length: 14 amino acids. Germline V gives CDR1 KGHSH, CDR2 LQKENI. Germline trimming cut 2 bases from V and 5 bases from J; bases unmatched to any gene: 4. CDR3 nucleotides: TGTGCCAGCTCACCAAGGACAGGGGAAGACGAGCAGTACTTC. Its translation: CASSPRTGEDEQYF.

The chain combines TRBV29-1 with TRBJ1-1; tentative D call: TRBD1 (5 bases). CDR1 and CDR2 (germline): SQVTM, ANQGSEA. Trimming removed 8 bases from V and 1 base from J, with 14 bases in between. The CDR3 has 13 residues. In DNA form, the CDR3 reads TGCAGCATCATGGGGCAGGCGAACACTGAAGCTTTCTTT. This codes for CSIMGQANTEAFF.

The V gene is TRBV18, the J gene TRBJ1-1, with a weak D call TRBD1 (6 bases). Germline CDR1 KGHSH, CDR2 LQKENI. Trimming cost V 4 bases and J 8 bases, with 17 bases left between them. This CDR3 has 14 amino acids. The DNA of the CDR3 is TGTGCCAGCTCACGCATGGGGGCAGAGTTGGAAGCTTTCTTT. This encodes CASSRMGAELEAFF.

The chain carries TRBV11-2 and TRBJ2-7, with TRBD1 matching 7 bases. J lost 4 bases, V lost 1 base, and 4 bases had no gene match. This CDR3 is built from 14 residues. Germline values: CDR1 SGHAT, CDR2 FQNNGV. CDR3 sequence (DNA): TGTGCCAGCAGCTTAGGAGGGGACAGTTACGAGCAGTACTTC. This codes for CASSLGGDSYEQYF.